The clone carrying this T cell receptor beta chain was seen once. The sample comes from a study of follicular helper T cells after annual influenza vaccination. Time point given: 2015-2016 season, 7 days after influenza vaccination. CDR1 is SGDLS, CDR2 YYNGEE, per germline. Trimming removed 0 bases from V and 5 bases from J, with 14 bases in between. The CDR3 totals 15 residues. Assay: immunoSEQ multiplex PCR; the TCRdb copy retains only in-frame clones and omits some. Found here are some 7,000 clones, around four fifths of them singletons; the top ten hold around 0.6%. The receptor's source is an adult who received the influenza vaccine. The input for sequencing was CXCR5- memory CD4+ T cells sorted from blood, taken 7 days after influenza vaccination. The J gene is TRBJ2-5, the V gene TRBV9, with D perhaps TRBD2 (5 bases). The CDR3 DNA follows: TGTGCCAGCAGCGTAGGCGGGCCTGACGTGGAGACCCAGTACTTC. It specifies CASSVGGPDVETQYF.